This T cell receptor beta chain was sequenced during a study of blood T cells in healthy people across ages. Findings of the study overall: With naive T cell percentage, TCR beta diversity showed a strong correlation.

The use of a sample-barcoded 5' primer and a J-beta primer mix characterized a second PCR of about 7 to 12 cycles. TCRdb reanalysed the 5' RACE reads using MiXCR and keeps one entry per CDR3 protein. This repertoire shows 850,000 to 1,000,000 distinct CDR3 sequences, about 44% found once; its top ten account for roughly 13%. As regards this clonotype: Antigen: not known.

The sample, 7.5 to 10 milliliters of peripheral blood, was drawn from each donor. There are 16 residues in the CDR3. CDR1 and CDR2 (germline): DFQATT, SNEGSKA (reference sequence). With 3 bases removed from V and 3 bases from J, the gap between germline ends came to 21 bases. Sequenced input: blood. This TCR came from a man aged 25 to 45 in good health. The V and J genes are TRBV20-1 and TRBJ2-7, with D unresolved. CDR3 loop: CSARERLGASIYEQYF. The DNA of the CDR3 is TGCAGTGCTAGGGAACGTCTAGGAGCCTCGATCTACGAGCAGTACTTC.